The 11 T cell receptor beta chains reported below all come from one sample, sequenced in a study of T-cell reconstitution after alpha-beta-depleted transplantation in children. Unique molecular identifiers were used in preparing the TCRbeta library. TCRdb reanalysed the PCR reads using MiXCR and keeps one entry per CDR3 protein. Altogether some 840,000 distinct CDR3 sequences are present, less than 20% being singletons, with the ten largest covering around 5.3%. This specimen consisted of PBMCs, mostly from graft donor cells, obtained 360 days after TCRalphabeta/CD19-depleted stem cell transplant. These receptors all stem from a male patient between 5 and 17 years old who had a stem cell transplant for acute lymphoblastic leukemia, so the T cells may come from the graft donor.

J is TRBJ2-5 and V is TRBV24-1; tentative D call: TRBD1 (6 bases). The germline V gene encodes CDR1 KGHDR and CDR2 SFDVKD. Trimming stripped 6 bases from V and 7 bases from J, with 11 bases between. The CDR3 extends over 12 amino acids. The CDR3: CATSFVGGTQYF. CDR3 in DNA: TGTGCCACCAGTTTCGTAGGGGGGACCCAGTACTTC.

This clonotype came up a few times. The genes are TRBV12-3 or TRBV12-4 and TRBJ1-6; no reliable D call. The ends were cut back, 1 base at V and 14 bases at J, with 12 bases in the middle. This CDR3 has 13 amino acids. The CDR3 DNA sequence: TGTGCCAGCAGTTTAGGCCGGGCCCTCACCCTCCACTTT. As protein: CASSLGRALTLHF.

Only a few counts were recorded for this clonotype. V is TRBV5-1 and J is TRBJ2-3; D is ambiguous. The length of the CDR3 is 14 residues. V lost 2 bases to trimming and J lost 4 bases, with 11 bases between them. Germline V gene data show CDR1 as SGHRS and CDR2 as YFSETQ. CDR3 sequence reads: CASSFKVGPDTQYF. The DNA of the CDR3 is TGCGCCAGCAGCTTCAAAGTAGGCCCAGATACGCAGTATTTT.

This clonotype was observed a few times. This chain uses TRBV7-9 with TRBJ1-4, with 7 bases matching TRBD1. This CDR3 contains 15 residues. Germline V gene sequence: CDR1 SEHNR, CDR2 FQNEAQ (reference sequence). J gave up 5 bases and V 6 bases, and 9 bases lay outside the gene matches. The CDR3 protein is CASRRQGRGNEKLFF. Written as DNA, the CDR3 is TGTGCCAGCAGACGACAGGGAAGGGGGAATGAAAAACTGTTTTTT.

This clonotype was detected only a few times. The V gene is TRBV12-3 or TRBV12-4, the J gene TRBJ1-5, with TRBD1 as a possible D gene (5 bases). The CDR3 loop spans 15 amino acids. Trimming took off 5 bases at V and 2 bases at J, with 13 bases between the two ends. The CDR3 DNA sequence: TGTGCCAGCAGTCGCCGGGTAGGGGGCAATCAGCCCCAGCATTTT. The encoded protein is CASSRRVGGNQPQHF.

The chain employs TRBV6-5 and TRBJ2-3; D is possibly TRBD2 (6 bases). The V gene lost 8 bases and the J gene lost 0 bases, with 18 bases spanning the gap. CDR3 length: 16 residues. Germline CDR1 is MNHEY and CDR2 is SVGAGI. CDR3 nucleotide sequence: TGTGCCAGCCGGGACTCCAGATACTCTAGCACAGATACGCAGTATTTT. The encoded protein is CASRDSRYSSTDTQYF.

This clonotype appeared many times. Germline is not matched at one junction end, which may reflect a read error. The rearrangement joins TRBV7-3 to TRBJ2-2; a possible D gene is TRBD2 (7 bases). CDR3 length equals 15 residues. Germline V CDR1 and CDR2: SGHTA, FQGTGA. In DNA, the CDR3 is TGTGCCAGCAGCGTAACAGGGAGGGACACCGGGGAGCTGTTTTTT. It encodes CASSVTGRDTGELFF.

The chain recombines TRBV5-1 with TRBJ1-3; D not resolved. Germline V gene lookup returns CDR1 SGHRS and CDR2 YFSETQ. Trimming removed 3 bases from V and 4 bases from J, with 11 bases in between. The CDR3 totals 14 residues. CDR3 sequence (DNA): TGCGCCAGCAGCTCCCTATTCGAAGGAAACACCATATATTTT. Translation: CASSSLFEGNTIYF.

The CDR3 reads CASSLDQGLTEAFF. The DNA for the CDR3 is TGCGCCAGCAGCTTGGACCAGGGGTTAACTGAAGCTTTCTTT. The J gene is TRBJ1-1, the V gene TRBV5-1, with TRBD1 as a possible D gene (6 bases). Trimming stripped 0 bases from V and 5 bases from J, with 11 bases between. Germline CDR1 is SGHRS and CDR2 is YFSETQ. The CDR3 is 14 residues long. The whole variable domain, filled in from reference TRBV5-1 and TRBJ1-1, reads KAGVTQTPRYLIKTRGQQVTLSCSPISGHRSVSWYQQTPGQGLQFLFEYFSETQRNKGNFPGRFSGRQFSNSRSEMNVSTLELGDSALYLCASSLDQGLTEAFFGQGTRLTVV.

V gene TRBV5-1 combines with J gene TRBJ2-1; 13 nucleotides align to TRBD2. CDR1 and CDR2 (germline): SGHRS, YFSETQ. Trimming took 4 bases from V and 8 from J; bases not matched to a gene: 9. There are 16 residues in the CDR3. CDR3 sequence: CASSHLTSGRPYEQFF. The CDR3 DNA sequence: TGCGCCAGCAGCCACTTGACTAGCGGGAGGCCCTATGAGCAGTTCTTC.

This clonotype was observed a few times. V gene TRBV12-5 combines with J gene TRBJ2-1, with D possibly being TRBD2 (5 bases). Germline loops: CDR1 LGHNT, CDR2 FRNRAP. The V end was cut by 4 bases, the J end by 5 bases, with 15 bases between. This CDR3 has 15 residues. The CDR3 reads CASGSSLVWNNEQFF. The CDR3 coding sequence is TGTGCTAGTGGTTCCTCACTAGTTTGGAACAATGAGCAGTTCTTC.